A selection of T cell receptor beta chains follows, all from one sample in a study of shared clonotypes between healthy human individuals. Method: immunoSEQ multiplex PCR; TCRdb's copy keeps in-frame clones and lacks some. The sample has about 360,000 clones, around 70% seen once; the top ten hold about 10%. The sequenced sample consisted of memory CD4+ T cells sorted from blood. These receptors came from a man aged 25 to 45 in good health. Both conserved end residues are part of each CDR3.

V gene	J gene	CDR3 protein
TRBV2	TRBJ2-5	CASSGPYGAGELTQYF
TRBV4-1	TRBJ2-5	CASSPEGLPTETQYF
TRBV5-1	TRBJ2-3	CASSTGTGGVTQYF
TRBV11-2	TRBJ2-3	CASSLFSGGSTDTQYF
TRBV7-2	TRBJ1-5	CASSIGTGVGNQPQHF
TRBV18	TRBJ2-3	CASSGPDTQYF
TRBV7-9	TRBJ2-7	CASSLVSGHRKVQYF
TRBV6-5	TRBJ1-2	CATRATNYGYTF
TRBV30	TRBJ2-1	CAWSMWGGAGTYNEQFF
TRBV30	TRBJ1-4	CAWSGETGSVANEKLFF
TRBV5-4	TRBJ2-7	CASSLYTRGTADEQYF
TRBV6-6	TRBJ1-2	CASSPIVYGYTF
TRBV28	TRBJ2-7	CASSQQGVLYF
TRBV30	TRBJ1-2	CARTGTGEDGYTF
TRBV5-1	TRBJ2-7	CASSYTGTADNEQYF
TRBV5-1	TRBJ1-4	CASSLEGQGHSGGKLFF